The source of this TCR beta chain is a study of T cell repertoires in cytomegalovirus infection. MiXCR, run by TCRdb on the reads, gives a single entry per CDR3 protein. The data hold 510,000 or so distinct CDR3 sequences, with around 27% observed a single time. Per germline, CDR1 DFQATT and CDR2 SNEGSKA (reference sequence). V lost 7 bases, J lost 3 bases, and 8 bases stayed unmatched. The CDR3 runs 13 residues. This sequence joins TRBV20-1 and TRBJ1-1, with 7 bases matching TRBD1. The sequence was collected from a human donor in good health (CMV status not recorded). Some clones in this sample may be carry-over from other donors' samples. Sequencing was carried out using PBMCs. The CDR3 DNA sequence: TGCAGTGGACTAGACAGGGATTACACTGAAGCTTTCTTT. The encoded protein is CSGLDRDYTEAFF.